The T cell receptor beta chain under discussion was sequenced for a study of beta chain features in type 1 diabetes. Across the study: Regarding age, gender and cell yields, patients proved similar to healthy donors.

TCRB transcripts that were expressed got sequenced, as all of the isolated RNA had been reverse transcribed. The table came from immunoSEQ multiplex PCR; TCRdb's copy has only in-frame clones and leaves some out. The table lists nearly 250,000 clones, 55% to 70% of them singletons, with 0.053% in the top ten. Germline V lookup: CDR1 SGDLS, CDR2 YYNGEE. The CDR3 has 14 residues. V lost 2 bases and J 2 bases, leaving 10 bases between the germline ends. Sequencing was done on a sample of naive CD4+ T cells from blood. The chain is built from TRBV9 and TRBJ2-5; D unclear. This TCR was sampled from a man aged 25 to 40 in good health. In DNA form, the CDR3 reads TGTGCCAGCAGCGTCGATAGCAGGCAAGAGACCCAGTACTTC. This sequence encodes CASSVDSRQETQYF.